This T cell receptor (beta chain) comes out of a study of blood T cell repertoires in COVID-19. Germline V CDR1 and CDR2: MGHRA, YSYEKL. This CDR3 spans 16 amino acids. J was trimmed by 2 bases and V by 0 bases; bases with no gene match: 6. Method: immunoSEQ multiplex PCR; TCRdb's copy keeps in-frame clones and lacks some. The sample consists of a few hundred thousand clones, about 88% of them appearing once. This sequence was found in a man in his sixties with acute or convalescent COVID-19. This chain joins TRBV4-1 and TRBJ2-7; TRBD2 aligns across 8 bases. The sample consisted of peripheral blood. Here the CDR3 reads CASSQDLAGGTYEQYF. As DNA, the CDR3 is TGCGCCAGCAGCCAAGATCTGGCGGGGGGAACCTACGAGCAGTACTTC.